Given below is one T cell receptor beta chain in context. Its antigen is as yet unknown. This entry belongs to a study of cytomegalovirus exposure and HLA in healthy donors. The primer mix had 60 Vbeta and 13 Jbeta primers. Repertoires were generated with immunoSEQ multiplex PCR, while TCRdb's copy carries only in-frame clones and drops some. The sample lists 130,000 to 150,000 clones; over 60% were seen once. CDR3 length: 16 amino acids. From germline, CDR1 is MNHEY and CDR2 SVGAGI. The V gene end was trimmed by 2 bases and the J gene end by 6 bases; junction bases not matched to a gene: 8. Points from the study as a whole: A later analysis linked a missense variant in DCLRE1C to the trimming of TCR beta V and J genes. Reports indicate that TCR beta sequences accurately predicted the HLA-A and HLA-B alleles of most subjects. The study flagged roughly 150 TCR beta chains as cytomegalovirus-associated.

Sequencing was performed on PBMCs. The chain employs TRBV6-5 and TRBJ2-1, with 9 bases that match TRBD1. The receptor comes from a male donor in good health and CMV-seropositive. The CDR3 sequence: CASSYEVGQGRNEQFF. Written as DNA, the CDR3 is TGTGCCAGCAGTTACGAGGTGGGACAGGGTCGCAATGAGCAGTTCTTC.